These T cell receptor beta chains were read from a single sample in a study of blood T cell repertoires in COVID-19. Assay used: immunoSEQ multiplex PCR; TCRdb lists only in-frame clones, some missing. The sample holds tens of thousands of clones, approximately 80% seen once. The sequenced material came from peripheral blood. All receptors derive from a human donor with active or convalescent COVID-19. The donor label of this sample is uncertain. The CDR3 runs from the conserved cysteine through the conserved F or W. The D gene is left open where the match is weak. The size field is filled for only some rows; it gives once, few, many or a size class.

TRBV3-1/TRBV3-2,-,TRBJ1-2,-,TGTGCCAGCAGCCCCGCAGGAGCAGGGGAATATGGCTACACCTTC,CASSPAGAGEYGYTF
TRBV27,TRBD1,TRBJ1-1,-,TGTGCCAGCAGTTTATTCCAGGGGGGCACTGAAGCTTTCTTT,CASSLFQGGTEAFF
TRBV5-1,-,TRBJ1-2,few,TGCGCCAGCAGCTCACGGGAAGGGAGTGGCTACACCTTC,CASSSREGSGYTF
TRBV7-2,TRBD1,TRBJ1-2,-,TGTGCCAGCAGCTTAGAGGGACAGCCTTTCTATGGCTACACCTTC,CASSLEGQPFYGYTF
TRBV24-1,-,TRBJ1-5,-,TGTGCCACCGGACAAGGAGGGAGCAATCAGCCCCAGCATTTT,CATGQGGSNQPQHF
TRBV19,-,TRBJ1-1,-,TGTGCCAGTAGTCTAATGTGGCAGGGGACTGAAGCTTTCTTT,CASSLMWQGTEAFF
TRBV5-8,-,TRBJ2-7,-,TGTGCCAGCAGCTTACTAGACTTTTACGAGCAGTACTTC,CASSLLDFYEQYF
TRBV6-1,-,TRBJ1-3,-,TGTGCCAGCAGTGAAGCGGTAGTAAGCTCTGGAAACACCATATATTTT,CASSEAVVSSGNTIYF
TRBV5-1,-,TRBJ1-4,-,TGCGCCAGCAGCTTGCAGGGGCAGGGGGAAAAACTGTTTTTT,CASSLQGQGEKLFF
TRBV4-1,-,TRBJ1-4,-,TGCGCCAGCAGCCAAGGCACAGCAAATGAAAAACTGTTTTTT,CASSQGTANEKLFF
TRBV4-3,-,TRBJ2-7,-,TGCGCCAGCAGCCAAGATCTAACGGGAACCGGGTACTTC,CASSQDLTGTGYF
TRBV19,TRBD1,TRBJ1-1,once,TGTGCCAGTAGTACCAGGACAGGCACGAATACTGAAGCTTTCTTT,CASSTRTGTNTEAFF
TRBV5-6,TRBD1,TRBJ1-1,-,TGTGCCAGCAGCTTGTATGTAGGGGGCGCGGGACGGACTGAAGCTTTCTTT,CASSLYVGGAGRTEAFF
TRBV5-1,-,TRBJ2-5,-,TGCGCCAGCAGGGCCGAAGAGACCCAGTACTTC,CASRAEETQYF
TRBV19,TRBD1,TRBJ1-2,-,TGTGCCAGTAGTACTAGACAGGGCGATGGCTACACCTTC,CASSTRQGDGYTF
TRBV7-2,-,TRBJ1-2,-,TGTGCCAGCAGCTTAGGGGAGACATTAAGCTACACCTTC,CASSLGETLSYTF
TRBV23-1,TRBD2,TRBJ2-2,-,TGCGCCAGCAGTCCGAAGCGGGGGCCGAACACCGGGGAGCTGTTTTTT,CASSPKRGPNTGELFF
TRBV7-2,TRBD2,TRBJ2-3,-,TGTGCCAGCAGAACCAGCGGGGCCACAGATACGCAGTATTTT,CASRTSGATDTQYF
TRBV21-1,-,TRBJ1-6,-,TGTGCCAGCAGCAAACTAGAGTCACCCCTCCACTTT,CASSKLESPLHF